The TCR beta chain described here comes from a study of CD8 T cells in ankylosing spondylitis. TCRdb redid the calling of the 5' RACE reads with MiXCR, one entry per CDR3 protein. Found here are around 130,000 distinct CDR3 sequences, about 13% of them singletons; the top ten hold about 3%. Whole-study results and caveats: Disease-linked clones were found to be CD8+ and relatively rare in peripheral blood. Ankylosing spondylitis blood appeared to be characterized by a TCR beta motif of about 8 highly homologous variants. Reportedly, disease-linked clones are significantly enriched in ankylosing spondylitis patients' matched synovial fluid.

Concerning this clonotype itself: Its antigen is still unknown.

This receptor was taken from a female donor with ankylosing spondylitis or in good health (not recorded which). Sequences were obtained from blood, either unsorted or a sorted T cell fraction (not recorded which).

CDR3 sequence reads: CASWGFNQPQHF. CDR3 nucleotide sequence: TGTGCCAGTTGGGGGTTCAATCAGCCCCAGCATTTT. The chain employs TRBV28 and TRBJ1-5; tentatively, D is TRBD1 (5 bases). Deletions cut 9 bases from V and 3 bases from J, with 9 bases between. Germline CDR1 is MDHEN and CDR2 is SYDVKM. CDR3 length: 12 residues.